This T cell receptor (beta chain) was identified in a study of T-cell reconstitution after alpha-beta-depleted transplantation in children. Findings of the study overall: Newly produced T cells mostly accounted for T-cell counts and diversity one year post-transplant.

Unique molecular identifiers featured in how the TCRbeta library was prepared. TCRdb independently ran MiXCR on the PCR reads; one entry per CDR3 protein. The sample shows more than 200,000 distinct CDR3 sequences, about 8.2% of them seen only once. There are 15 residues in the CDR3. After removal of 7 bases from V and 1 base from J, the junction contained 3 bases not matched to a gene. Ten or more counts support this clonotype. Its target is not known. V gene TRBV12-3 or TRBV12-4 combines with J gene TRBJ2-3; TRBD2 aligns across 12 bases. Source: PBMCs, mostly from graft donor cells, taken 360 days after TCRalphabeta/CD19-depleted stem cell transplant. This receptor was identified in a male patient between 2 and 10 years old who had a stem cell transplant for acute myeloid leukemia, so the T cells may come from the graft donor. The CDR3 loop reads CASIRTSGGTDTQYF. The CDR3 DNA is TGTGCCAGCATTCGGACTAGCGGGGGCACAGATACGCAGTATTTT.